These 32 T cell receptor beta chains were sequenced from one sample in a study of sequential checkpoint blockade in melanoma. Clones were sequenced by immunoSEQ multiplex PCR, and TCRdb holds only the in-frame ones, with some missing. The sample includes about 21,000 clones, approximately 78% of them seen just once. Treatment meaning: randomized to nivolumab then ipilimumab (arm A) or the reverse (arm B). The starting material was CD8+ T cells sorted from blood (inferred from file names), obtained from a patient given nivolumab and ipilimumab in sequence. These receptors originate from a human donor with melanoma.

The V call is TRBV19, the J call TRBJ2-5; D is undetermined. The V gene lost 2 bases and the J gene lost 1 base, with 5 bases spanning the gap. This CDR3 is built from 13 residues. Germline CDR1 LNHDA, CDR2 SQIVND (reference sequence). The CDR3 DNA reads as TGTGCCAGTAGTATATTCCTCCAAGAGACCCAGTACTTC. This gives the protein CASSIFLQETQYF.

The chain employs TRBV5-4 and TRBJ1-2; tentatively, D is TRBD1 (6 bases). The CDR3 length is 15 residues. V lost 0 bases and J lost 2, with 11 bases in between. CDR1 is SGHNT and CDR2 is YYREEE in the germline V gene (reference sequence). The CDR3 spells CASSLAQGKNYGYTF. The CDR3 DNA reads TGTGCCAGCAGCTTGGCCCAGGGGAAGAACTATGGCTACACCTTC.

The CDR3 nucleotides are TGTGCCAGTAGTCCCGATCTAGCGGGAGGCTTCTACAATGAGCAGTTCTTC. It encodes CASSPDLAGGFYNEQFF. This rearrangement joins TRBV19 to TRBJ2-1; 11 bases agree with TRBD2. From germline, CDR1 is LNHDA and CDR2 SQIVND (reference sequence). The CDR3 is 17 residues long. The trim removed 5 bases at V and 3 bases at J, leaving 9 bases unmatched.

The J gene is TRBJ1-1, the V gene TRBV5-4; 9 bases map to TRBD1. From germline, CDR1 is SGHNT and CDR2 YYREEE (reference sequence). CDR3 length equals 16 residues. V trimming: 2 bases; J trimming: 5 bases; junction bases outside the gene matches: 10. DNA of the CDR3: TGTGCCAGCAGCTTTCCCCTAGGGACAGGGAGGACTGAAGCTTTCTTT. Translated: CASSFPLGTGRTEAFF. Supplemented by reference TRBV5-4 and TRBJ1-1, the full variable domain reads ETGVTQSPTHLIKTRGQQVTLRCSSQSGHNTVSWYQQALGQGPQFIFQYYREEENGRGNFPPRFSGLQFPNYSSELNVNALELDDSALYLCASSFPLGTGRTEAFFGQGTRLTVV.

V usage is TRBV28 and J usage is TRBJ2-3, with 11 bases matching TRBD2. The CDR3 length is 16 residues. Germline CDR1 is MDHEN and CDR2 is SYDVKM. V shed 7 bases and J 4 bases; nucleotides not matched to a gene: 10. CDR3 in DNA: TGTGCCAGCACCCAACTAGCGGGGGAGGATGCAGATACGCAGTATTTT. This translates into CASTQLAGEDADTQYF.

CDR3 DNA: TGTGCCAGCAGCCAAGAACGGGCCGGAGGCTATGGCTACACCTTC. Protein sequence: CASSQERAGGYGYTF. The J gene is TRBJ1-2, the V gene TRBV4-2, with no clear D. Trimming stripped 0 bases from V and 4 bases from J, with 12 bases between. The CDR3 has 15 residues. Germline loops: CDR1 LGHNA, CDR2 YNFKEQ.

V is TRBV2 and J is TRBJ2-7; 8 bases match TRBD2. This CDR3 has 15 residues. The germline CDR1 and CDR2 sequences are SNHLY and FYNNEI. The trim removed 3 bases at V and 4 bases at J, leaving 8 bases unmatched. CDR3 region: CASSEIQRGLYEQYF. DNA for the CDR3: TGTGCCAGCAGTGAGATCCAGCGGGGGCTTTACGAGCAGTACTTC.

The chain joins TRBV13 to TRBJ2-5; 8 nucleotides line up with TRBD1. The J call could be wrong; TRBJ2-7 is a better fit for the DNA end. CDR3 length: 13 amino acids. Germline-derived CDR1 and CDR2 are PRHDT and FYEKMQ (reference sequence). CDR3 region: CASSGQGTYEQYF. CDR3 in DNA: TGTGCCAGCTCCGGACAGGGCACCTACGAGCAGTACTTC.

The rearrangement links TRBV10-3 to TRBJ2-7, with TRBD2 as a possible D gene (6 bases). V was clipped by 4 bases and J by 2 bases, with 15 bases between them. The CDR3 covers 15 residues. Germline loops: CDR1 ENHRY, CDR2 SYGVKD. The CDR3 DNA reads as TGTGCCATCAGTGCGGACCGGGGGACTCCCTACGAGCAGTACTTC. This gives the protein CAISADRGTPYEQYF.

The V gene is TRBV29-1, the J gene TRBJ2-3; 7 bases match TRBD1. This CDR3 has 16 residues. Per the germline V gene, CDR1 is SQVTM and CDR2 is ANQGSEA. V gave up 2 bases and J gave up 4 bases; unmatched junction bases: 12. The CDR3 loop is CSVELRDSHPADTQYF. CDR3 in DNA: TGCAGCGTTGAACTCCGGGACAGCCACCCCGCAGATACGCAGTATTTT.

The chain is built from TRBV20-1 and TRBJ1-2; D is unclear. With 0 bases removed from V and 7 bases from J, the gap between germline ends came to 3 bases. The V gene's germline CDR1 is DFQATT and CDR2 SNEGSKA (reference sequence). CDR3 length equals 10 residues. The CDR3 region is CSARDLGYTF. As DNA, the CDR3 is TGCAGTGCTAGAGACCTTGGCTACACCTTC.

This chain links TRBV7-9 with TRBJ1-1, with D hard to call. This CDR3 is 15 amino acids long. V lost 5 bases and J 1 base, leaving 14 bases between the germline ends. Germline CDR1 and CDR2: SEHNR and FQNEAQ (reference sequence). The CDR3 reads CASSPNQEANTEAFF. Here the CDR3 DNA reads TGTGCCAGCAGCCCCAACCAGGAGGCGAACACTGAAGCTTTCTTT.

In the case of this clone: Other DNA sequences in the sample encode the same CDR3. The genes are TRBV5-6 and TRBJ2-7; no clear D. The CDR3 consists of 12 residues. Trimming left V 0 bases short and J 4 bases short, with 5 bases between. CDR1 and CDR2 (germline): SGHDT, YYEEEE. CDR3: CASSLGGYEQYF. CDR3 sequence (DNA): TGTGCCAGCAGCTTGGGCGGTTACGAGCAGTACTTC.

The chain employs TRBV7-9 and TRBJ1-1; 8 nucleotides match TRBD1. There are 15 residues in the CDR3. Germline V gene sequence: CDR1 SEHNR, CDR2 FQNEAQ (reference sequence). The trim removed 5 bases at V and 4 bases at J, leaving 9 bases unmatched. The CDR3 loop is CASSKGQGRGTEAFF. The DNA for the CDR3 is TGTGCCAGCAGCAAAGGACAGGGTCGGGGCACTGAAGCTTTCTTT. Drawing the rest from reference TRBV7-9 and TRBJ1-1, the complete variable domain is DTGVSQNPRHKITKRGQNVTFRCDPISEHNRLYWYRQTLGQGPEFLTYFQNEAQLEKSRLLSDRFSAERPKGSFSTLEIQRTEQGDSAMYLCASSKGQGRGTEAFFGQGTRLTVV.

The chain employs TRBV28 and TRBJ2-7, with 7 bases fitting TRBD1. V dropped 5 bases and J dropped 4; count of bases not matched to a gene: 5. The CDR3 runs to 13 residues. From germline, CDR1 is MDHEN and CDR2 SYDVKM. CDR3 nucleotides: TGTGCCAGCAGTAGTGACAGGGCTTACGAGCAGTACTTC. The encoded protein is CASSSDRAYEQYF.

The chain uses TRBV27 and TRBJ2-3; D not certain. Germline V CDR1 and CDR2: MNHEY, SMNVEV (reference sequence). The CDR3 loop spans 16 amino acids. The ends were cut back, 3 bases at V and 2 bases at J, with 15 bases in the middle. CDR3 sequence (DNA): TGTGCCAGCAGTTTGTTCGGTCCCGATTTCACAGATACGCAGTATTTT. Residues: CASSLFGPDFTDTQYF.

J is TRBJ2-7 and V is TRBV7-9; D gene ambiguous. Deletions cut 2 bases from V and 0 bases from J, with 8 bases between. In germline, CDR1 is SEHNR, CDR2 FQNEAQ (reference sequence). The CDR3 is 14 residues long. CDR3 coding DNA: TGTGCCAGCAGCTTATTGTACAGCTCCTACGAGCAGTACTTC. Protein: CASSLLYSSYEQYF.

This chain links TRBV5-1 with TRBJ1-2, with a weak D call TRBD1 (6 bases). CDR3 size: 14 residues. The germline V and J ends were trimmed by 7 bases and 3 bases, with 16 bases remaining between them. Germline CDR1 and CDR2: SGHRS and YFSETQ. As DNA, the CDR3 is TGCGCCAGCCGAGAGGGAGGGGGAGACTATGGCTACACCTTC. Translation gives CASREGGGDYGYTF.

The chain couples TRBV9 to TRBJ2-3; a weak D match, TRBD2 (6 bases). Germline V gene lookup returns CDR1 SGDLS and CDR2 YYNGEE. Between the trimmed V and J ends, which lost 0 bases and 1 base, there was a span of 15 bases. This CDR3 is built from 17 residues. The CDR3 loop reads CASSVDPGWGGTDTQYF. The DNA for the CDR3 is TGTGCCAGCAGCGTAGACCCTGGGTGGGGGGGCACAGATACGCAGTATTTT.

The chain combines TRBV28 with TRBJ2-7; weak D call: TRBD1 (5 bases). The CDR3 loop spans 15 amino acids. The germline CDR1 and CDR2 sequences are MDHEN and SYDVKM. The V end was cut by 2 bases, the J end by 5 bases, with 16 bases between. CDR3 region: CASSLVLGAWDEQYF. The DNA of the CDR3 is TGTGCCAGCAGTTTAGTCCTAGGGGCTTGGGACGAGCAGTACTTC.

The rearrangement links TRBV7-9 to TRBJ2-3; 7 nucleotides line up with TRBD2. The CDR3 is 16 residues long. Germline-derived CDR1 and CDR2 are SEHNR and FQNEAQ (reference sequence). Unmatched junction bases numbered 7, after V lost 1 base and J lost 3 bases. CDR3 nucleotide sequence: TGTGCCAGCAGCTTAGTAGCCGGACTAGTGACAGATACGCAGTATTTT. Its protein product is CASSLVAGLVTDTQYF.

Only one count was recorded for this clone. Here the CDR3 reads CASSDLRVGTEAFF. The CDR3 DNA follows: TGCGCCAGCAGTGATCTCAGGGTGGGCACTGAAGCTTTCTTT. The chain links TRBV10-1 to TRBJ1-1; possibly TRBD1 for D (5 bases). Trimming removed 3 bases at V and 4 bases at J, with 12 bases between. In germline, CDR1 is WNHNN, CDR2 SYGVQD (reference sequence). The CDR3 is made up of 14 amino acids.

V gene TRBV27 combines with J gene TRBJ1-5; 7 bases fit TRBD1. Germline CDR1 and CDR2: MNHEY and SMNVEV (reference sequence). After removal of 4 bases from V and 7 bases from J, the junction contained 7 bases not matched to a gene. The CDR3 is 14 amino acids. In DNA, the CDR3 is TGTGCCAGCAGTTCGACAGGGAGGAGACAGCCCCAGCATTTT. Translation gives CASSSTGRRQPQHF.

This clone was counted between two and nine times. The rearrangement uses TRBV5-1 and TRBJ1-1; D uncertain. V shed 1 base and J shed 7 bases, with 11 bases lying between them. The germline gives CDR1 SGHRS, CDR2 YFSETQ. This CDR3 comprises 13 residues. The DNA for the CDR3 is TGCGCCAGCAGCTTGACGGGAGCTCTTGAAGCTTTCTTT. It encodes CASSLTGALEAFF.

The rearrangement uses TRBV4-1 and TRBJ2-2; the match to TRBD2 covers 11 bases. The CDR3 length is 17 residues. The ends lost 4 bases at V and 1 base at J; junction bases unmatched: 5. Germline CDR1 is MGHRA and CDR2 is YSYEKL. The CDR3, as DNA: TGCGCCAGCAGCCTCCGTAGCGGGAGGGAGAACACCGGGGAGCTGTTTTTT. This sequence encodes CASSLRSGRENTGELFF.

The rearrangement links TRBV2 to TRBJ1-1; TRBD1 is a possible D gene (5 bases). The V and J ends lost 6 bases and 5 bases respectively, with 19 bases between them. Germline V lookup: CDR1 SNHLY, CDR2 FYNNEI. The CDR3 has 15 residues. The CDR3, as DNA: TGTGCCAGCAGCCATCCCCTCGGTGGGGCGACTGAAGCTTTCTTT. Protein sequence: CASSHPLGGATEAFF.

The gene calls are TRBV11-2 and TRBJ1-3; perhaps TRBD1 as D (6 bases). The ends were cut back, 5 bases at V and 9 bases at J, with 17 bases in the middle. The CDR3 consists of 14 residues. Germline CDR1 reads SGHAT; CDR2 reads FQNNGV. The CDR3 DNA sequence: TGTGCCAGCAGCCCGGGACATACGAGGGGCACCATATATTTT. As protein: CASSPGHTRGTIYF. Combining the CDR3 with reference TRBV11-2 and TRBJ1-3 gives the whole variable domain EAGVAQSPRYKIIEKRQSVAFWCNPISGHATLYWYQQILGQGPKLLIQFQNNGVVDDSQLPKDRFSAERLKGVDSTLKIQPAKLEDSAVYLCASSPGHTRGTIYFGEGSWLTVV.

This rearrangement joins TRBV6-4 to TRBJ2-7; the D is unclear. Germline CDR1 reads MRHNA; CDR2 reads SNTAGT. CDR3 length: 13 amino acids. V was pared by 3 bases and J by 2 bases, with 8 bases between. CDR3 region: CASSDRGTYEQYF. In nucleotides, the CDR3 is TGTGCCAGCAGTGATCGAGGAACCTACGAGCAGTACTTC.

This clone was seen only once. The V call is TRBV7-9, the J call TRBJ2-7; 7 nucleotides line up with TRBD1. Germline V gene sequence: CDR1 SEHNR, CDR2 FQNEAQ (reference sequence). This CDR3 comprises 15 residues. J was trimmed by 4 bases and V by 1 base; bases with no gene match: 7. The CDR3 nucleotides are TGTGCCAGCAGCTTAGAGCAGGGGGTATGGTACGAGCAGTACTTC. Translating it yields CASSLEQGVWYEQYF.

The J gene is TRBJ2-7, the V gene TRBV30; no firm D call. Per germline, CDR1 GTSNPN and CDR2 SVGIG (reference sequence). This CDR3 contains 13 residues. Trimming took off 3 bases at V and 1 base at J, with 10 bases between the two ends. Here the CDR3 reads CAWSIGLSYEQYF. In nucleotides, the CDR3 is TGTGCCTGGAGCATTGGCCTTTCCTACGAGCAGTACTTC. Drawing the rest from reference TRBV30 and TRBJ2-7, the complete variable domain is SQTIHQWPATLVQPVGSPLSLECTVEGTSNPNLYWYRQAAGRGLQLLFYSVGIGQISSEVPQNLSASRPQDRQFILSSKKLLLSDSGFYLCAWSIGLSYEQYFGPGTRLTVT.

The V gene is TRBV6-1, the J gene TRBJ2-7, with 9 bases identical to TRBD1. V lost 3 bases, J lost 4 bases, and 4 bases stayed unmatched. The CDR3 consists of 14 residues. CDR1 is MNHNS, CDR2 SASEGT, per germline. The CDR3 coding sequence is TGTGCCAGCAGTGATTCGGGACAGGGTTACGAGCAGTACTTC. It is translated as CASSDSGQGYEQYF.

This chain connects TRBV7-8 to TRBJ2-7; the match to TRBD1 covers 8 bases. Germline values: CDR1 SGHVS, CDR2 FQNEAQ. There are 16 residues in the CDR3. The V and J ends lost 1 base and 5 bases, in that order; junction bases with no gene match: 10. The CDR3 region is CASSLVAGQGAHEQYF. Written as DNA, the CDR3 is TGTGCCAGCAGCTTAGTGGCAGGACAGGGTGCCCACGAGCAGTACTTC.